The 10 T cell receptor beta chains below all came from one sample that was sequenced in a study of T cell repertoires in cytomegalovirus infection. TCRdb recomputed calls from the reads with MiXCR, one row per CDR3 protein. The data contain about 830,000 distinct CDR3 sequences, about 30% of them seen just once; the ten biggest clones take up under 15%. No antigen is known for these receptors. The sample in question was cultured CD8+ T cells from PBMCs, obtained from culture after CMV antigen stimulation. The source is a human donor in good health (CMV status not recorded). Some clones in this sample may be carry-over from other donors' samples.

The CDR3 loop is CASSWWSTNTGELFF. The CDR3 region has the DNA TGTGCCAGCAGCTGGTGGAGTACGAACACCGGGGAGCTGTTTTTT. This chain connects TRBV5-5 to TRBJ2-2; D is unclear. The germline CDR1 and CDR2 sequences are SGHKS and YYEKEE (reference sequence). The CDR3 has 15 residues. Trimming removed 3 bases from V and 0 bases from J, with 9 bases in between.

This clonotype was observed a few times. V usage is TRBV5-5 and J usage is TRBJ1-5; D is unclear. Between the trimmed V and J ends, which lost 0 bases and 3 bases, there was a span of 13 bases. This CDR3 spans 16 amino acids. CDR1 is SGHKS, CDR2 YYEKEE, per germline (reference sequence). This chain's CDR3 is CASSLAFEGYNQPQHF. The CDR3 DNA reads TGTGCCAGCAGCTTGGCCTTTGAGGGATACAATCAGCCCCAGCATTTT.

V usage is TRBV12-3 or TRBV12-4 and J usage is TRBJ2-7; TRBD2 matches 8 bases. The CDR3 consists of 13 residues. V shed 5 bases, J shed 7 bases, and the junction held 7 bases outside the gene matches. The CDR3 sequence is CASSPGLVAEQYV. The CDR3 nucleotides read TGTGCCAGCAGTCCGGGACTAGTGGCAGAGCAGTACGTC.

The chain links TRBV4-2 to TRBJ1-4; D remains ambiguous. V was pared by 1 base and J by 0 bases, with 15 bases between. The germline V gene has CDR1 LGHNA and CDR2 YNFKEQ. The CDR3 is 18 amino acids. The CDR3 nucleotides are TGTGCCAGCAGCCAAGGGTCTGGTTTAACTCCAACTAATGAAAAACTGTTTTTT. Translated, it gives CASSQGSGLTPTNEKLFF.

This chain uses TRBV20-1 with TRBJ2-1; possibly TRBD1 for D (6 bases). The CDR3 length is 13 residues. Trimming left V 5 bases short and J 1 base short, with 9 bases between. Germline V gene lookup returns CDR1 DFQATT and CDR2 SNEGSKA (reference sequence). CDR3 nucleotide sequence: TGCAGTGCTTACAGGGAGTCCTACAATGAGCAGTTCTTC. Its protein product is CSAYRESYNEQFF.

The chain is built from TRBV5-4 and TRBJ2-3; 9 bases are shared with TRBD2. V lost 10 bases and J lost 3; bases outside the gene matches: 21. The CDR3 is 18 amino acids. The germline V gene encodes CDR1 SGHNT and CDR2 YYREEE (reference sequence). CDR3 sequence reads: CAAGGRTSAGGRTDTQYF. The CDR3, as DNA: TGTGCCGCGGGGGGGAGGACGTCTGCAGGGGGGAGAACAGATACGCAGTATTTT.

The chain uses TRBV7-6 and TRBJ2-5; the match to TRBD2 covers 9 bases. CDR3 length equals 15 residues. J lost 4 bases, V lost 5 bases, and 8 bases had no gene match. Germline CDR1 and CDR2: SGHVS and FNYEAQ. DNA of the CDR3: TGTGCCAGCAGCGCCTTAGCGGGGGCGGGAGAGACCCAGTACTTC. This translates into CASSALAGAGETQYF.

This clonotype was observed many times. The chain has TRBV7-6 and TRBJ2-2; D gene unclear. In germline, CDR1 is SGHVS, CDR2 FNYEAQ. This CDR3 is 15 amino acids long. Trimming shortened V by 1 base and J by 2 bases, and 8 bases separated the two germline ends. In DNA form, the CDR3 reads TGTGCCAGCAGCTTAGTCGGCGGTAACACCGGGGAGCTGTTTTTT. Translated: CASSLVGGNTGELFF.

The chain uses TRBV6-2 or TRBV6-3 and TRBJ1-1; D gene ambiguous. Germline V gene data show CDR1 as MNHEY and CDR2 as SVGEGT. This CDR3 comprises 13 residues. Trimming took 6 bases from V and 0 from J, leaving 8 bases between them. CDR3 nucleotides: TGTGCCAGCAGATTAACCATGAACACTGAAGCTTTCTTT. As protein: CASRLTMNTEAFF.

The table lists this clonotype with a few counts. The CDR3 DNA reads as TGTGCCAGCAGTTACGCGCGGACGGGACACCTCTCCAATGAGCAGTTCTTC. Residues: CASSYARTGHLSNEQFF. V gene TRBV6-2 or TRBV6-3 combines with J gene TRBJ2-1, with a weak D call TRBD1 (6 bases). V was trimmed by 2 bases and J by 6 bases, leaving 20 bases between them. The CDR3 covers 17 residues. In germline, CDR1 is MNHEY, CDR2 SVGEGT.